These T cell receptor beta chains were read from a single sample in a study of shared clonotypes between healthy human individuals. Profiling relied on immunoSEQ multiplex PCR, and the TCRdb table lists in-frame clones only, not all of them. The sample includes some 300,000 clones, about 70% of them seen just once. The specimen sequenced was memory CD4+ T cells sorted from blood. The receptors were sampled from a man younger than 45 in good health. CDR3s include the opening cysteine and the closing phenylalanine or tryptophan. A D gene is named only where the DNA matches it firmly. Size is omitted from some rows. Given values are once, few, many or a class for expanded clones.

D gene	V gene	clone size	J gene	CDR3 protein	CDR3 DNA
-	TRBV14	few	TRBJ2-1	CASSPPISYNEQFF	TGTGCCAGCAGCCCTCCTATCTCCTACAATGAGCAGTTCTTC
-	TRBV6-1	few	TRBJ2-5	CASRRTFQETQYF	TGTGCCAGCAGAAGGACCTTCCAAGAGACCCAGTACTTC
-	TRBV5-1	few	TRBJ1-5	CASPEYSNQPQHF	TGCGCCAGCCCGGAGTATAGCAATCAGCCCCAGCATTTT
-	TRBV25-1	few	TRBJ2-7	CASSDDRGPWGEQYF	TGTGCCAGCAGTGACGACCGGGGACCTTGGGGGGAGCAGTACTTC
-	TRBV18	-	TRBJ2-7	CASSREGSNTYEQYF	TGTGCCAGCTCGAGAGAGGGGTCAAACACCTACGAGCAGTACTTC
-	TRBV11-3	-	TRBJ2-2	CASSKGQNTGELFF	TGTGCCAGCAGCAAAGGACAGAACACCGGGGAGCTGTTTTTT
-	TRBV5-6	few	TRBJ1-5	CASSLVNQPQHF	TGTGCCAGCAGCTTGGTTAATCAGCCCCAGCATTTT
TRBD1	TRBV7-2	-	TRBJ2-3	CASSYPKTGQGKREDTQYF	TGTGCCAGCAGCTACCCGAAGACTGGACAGGGTAAGAGAGAAGATACGCAGTATTTT
-	TRBV28	-	TRBJ2-2	CASSFLTGELFF	TGTGCCAGCAGTTTCTTGACCGGGGAGCTGTTTTTT
-	TRBV2	-	TRBJ2-7	CASSGFRGSGEQYF	TGTGCCAGCAGTGGATTCCGGGGAAGCGGCGAGCAGTACTTC
-	TRBV28	-	TRBJ2-2	CASFDSANTGELFF	TGTGCCAGCTTTGACAGCGCGAACACCGGGGAGCTGTTTTTT
-	TRBV7-3	-	TRBJ1-1	CASSFDPDTEAFF	TGTGCCAGCAGCTTCGACCCGGACACTGAAGCTTTCTTT
-	TRBV18	once	TRBJ1-1	CASSLKGGVTEAFF	TGTGCCAGCTCACTCAAGGGCGGGGTGACTGAAGCTTTCTTT
TRBD1	TRBV5-4	-	TRBJ2-3	CASSGDRGDTQYF	TGTGCCAGCAGCGGGGACAGGGGGGATACGCAGTATTTT
TRBD1	TRBV6-6	-	TRBJ2-7	CASSYHGQGDNEQYF	TGTGCCAGCAGTTACCACGGCCAGGGGGACAACGAGCAGTACTTC
-	TRBV14	-	TRBJ2-5	CASSQGQRGGTQYF	TGTGCCAGCAGCCAAGGACAGCGTGGGGGGACCCAGTACTTC
-	TRBV7-6	-	TRBJ2-7	CASSSQPITGFASYEQYF	TGTGCCAGCAGCTCACAACCTATCACCGGATTCGCCTCCTACGAGCAGTACTTC
-	TRBV5-1	-	TRBJ2-6	CASSLAGAAGANVLTF	TGCGCCAGCAGCTTGGCGGGGGCCGCTGGGGCCAACGTCCTGACTTTC
TRBD1	TRBV27	-	TRBJ1-5	CASSNPLTGDKTF	TGTGCCAGCAGTAACCCCCTGACAGGGGACAAAACTTTT
-	TRBV9	-	TRBJ2-5	CASSGGGGGRGETQYF	TGTGCCAGCAGCGGAGGGGGAGGCGGGAGAGGAGAGACCCAGTACTTC
TRBD1	TRBV7-8	-	TRBJ1-5	CASSPRQGIKPQHF	TGTGCCAGCAGCCCCCGACAGGGGATCAAGCCCCAGCATTTT
TRBD1	TRBV5-8	-	TRBJ1-4	CASSPRTGKKLFF	TGTGCCAGCAGCCCCCGGACAGGGAAGAAACTGTTTTTT
TRBD2	TRBV18	-	TRBJ2-3	CASSPAGADTDTQYF	TGTGCCAGCTCACCAGCGGGAGCCGACACAGATACGCAGTATTTT
-	TRBV7-2	-	TRBJ1-1	CASSQIQRTEAFF	TGTGCCAGCAGCCAGATTCAGCGAACTGAAGCTTTCTTT
-	TRBV5-1	-	TRBJ2-1	CASSLQGSSYNEQFF	TGCGCCAGCAGCTTGCAGGGTAGCTCCTACAATGAGCAGTTCTTC
-	TRBV5-1	-	TRBJ2-2	CASSLHQGLTNTGELFF	TGCGCCAGCAGCTTGCATCAGGGGCTAACGAACACCGGGGAGCTGTTTTTT
-	TRBV5-1	-	TRBJ2-6	CASSLPARAPYSGANVLTF	TGCGCCAGCAGCCTGCCGGCGAGGGCCCCATACTCTGGGGCCAACGTCCTGACTTTC
TRBD1	TRBV2	-	TRBJ1-1	CASTGQGNTEAFF	TGTGCCAGCACCGGACAGGGGAACACTGAAGCTTTCTTT
-	TRBV27	-	TRBJ1-5	CASSFEPQHF	TGTGCCAGCAGTTTTGAGCCCCAGCATTTT
-	TRBV18	-	TRBJ2-1	CASSPPVSGGSYNEQFF	TGTGCCAGCTCACCACCGGTCAGTGGCGGATCCTACAATGAGCAGTTCTTC
-	TRBV9	-	TRBJ2-7	CASSVSPQGGSGEQYF	TGTGCCAGCAGCGTAAGCCCGCAGGGGGGCTCGGGCGAGCAGTACTTC
TRBD2	TRBV6-5	-	TRBJ2-4	CASSPPGVAGGIQYF	TGTGCCAGCAGTCCGCCGGGGGTAGCGGGGGGCATTCAGTACTTC
TRBD2	TRBV25-1	-	TRBJ2-1	CASRPTSSGSGFNEQFF	TGTGCCAGCAGGCCAACATCTAGCGGGAGCGGATTCAATGAGCAGTTCTTC
TRBD1	TRBV2	once	TRBJ1-5	CASSELRQGGRNQPQHF	TGTGCCAGCAGTGAATTGCGACAGGGGGGGAGGAATCAGCCCCAGCATTTT
-	TRBV18	-	TRBJ2-3	CASSSAAKGVADTQYF	TGTGCCAGCTCAAGCGCCGCTAAAGGGGTCGCAGATACGCAGTATTTT
TRBD1	TRBV10-1	-	TRBJ2-2	CASSEARTGAGELFF	TGCGCCAGCAGTGAGGCCCGGACAGGGGCCGGGGAGCTGTTTTTT
-	TRBV7-8	-	TRBJ1-5	CASSRDRTHSNQPQHF	TGTGCCAGCAGCCGAGACAGAACTCATAGCAATCAGCCCCAGCATTTT
-	TRBV5-1	many	TRBJ1-1	CASSLGFIEGTEAFF	TGCGCCAGCAGCTTGGGTTTTATAGAGGGCACTGAAGCTTTCTTT
TRBD2	TRBV14	-	TRBJ2-6	CASSQGPTSGIRSGANVLTF	TGTGCCAGCAGCCAAGGTCCTACTAGCGGGATCCGCTCTGGGGCCAACGTCCTGACTTTC
-	TRBV6-1	-	TRBJ2-1	CASIPMTRTYNEQFF	TGTGCCAGCATACCAATGACTAGGACCTACAATGAGCAGTTCTTC
-	TRBV2	once	TRBJ2-7	CASSDRRSYEQYF	TGTGCCAGCAGCGACAGGAGATCCTACGAGCAGTACTTC